Listed below are T cell receptor beta chains from one sample, sequenced in a study of response to subunit inactivated influenza vaccine. TCRdb called the RT-PCR reads again in MiXCR, with one record for every CDR3 protein. The repertoire holds 500,000 to 550,000 distinct CDR3 sequences, with approximately 6.9% as singletons. Sequenced material: PBMCs from blood, taken less than 30 months after vaccination. Every receptor here comes from a man aged 45 to 70 who received an inactivated influenza vaccine. CDR3s include the opening cysteine and the closing phenylalanine or tryptophan. The D gene is left open where the match is weak. Size is stated for part of the rows, as once, few or many counts, or as a class when the clone is expanded.

clone size: many
V gene: TRBV20-1
J gene: TRBJ2-5
D gene: .
CDR3 DNA: TGCAGTGCTAGCGGACCCCAAGAGACCCAGTACTTC
CDR3 protein: CSASGPQETQYF

clone size: few
V gene: TRBV5-6
J gene: TRBJ2-6
D gene: .
CDR3 DNA: TGTGCCAGCAGCCCCTTGACAGGGGCCAACGTCCTGACTTTC
CDR3 protein: CASSPLTGANVLTF

clone size: .
V gene: TRBV7-9
J gene: TRBJ2-7
D gene: TRBD2
CDR3 DNA: TGTGCCACGTCGGGGGGACGGACTTTAAGCTCCTACGAGCAGTACTTC
CDR3 protein: CATSGGRTLSSYEQYF

clone size: few
V gene: TRBV20-1
J gene: TRBJ2-5
D gene: .
CDR3 DNA: TGCAGTGCCCACCCCCCCGGGGGCAGGGAGACCCAGTACTTC
CDR3 protein: CSAHPPGGRETQYF

clone size: few
V gene: TRBV5-1
J gene: TRBJ2-1
D gene: TRBD1
CDR3 DNA: TGCGCCAGCAGCTACCTCGGGACAGGGGTCAATGAGCAGTTCTTC
CDR3 protein: CASSYLGTGVNEQFF

clone size: .
V gene: TRBV24-1
J gene: TRBJ1-1
D gene: .
CDR3 DNA: TGTGCCACCAGTGATTTCCGAAAGACAGCAGCCCTCCCGAACACTGAAGCTTTCTTT
CDR3 protein: CATSDFRKTAALPNTEAFF

clone size: many
V gene: TRBV3-1
J gene: TRBJ2-1
D gene: .
CDR3 DNA: TGTGCCAGCAGCCAAGTCCAAACTAGCCTCAATGAGCAGTTCTTC
CDR3 protein: CASSQVQTSLNEQFF

clone size: few
V gene: TRBV20-1
J gene: TRBJ2-3
D gene: TRBD1
CDR3 DNA: TGCAGTGCTAGAGATTTGAGAGGACAGGGGCTTACAGATACGCAGTATTTT
CDR3 protein: CSARDLRGQGLTDTQYF

clone size: .
V gene: TRBV5-1
J gene: TRBJ2-2
D gene: .
CDR3 DNA: TGCGCCAGCAGCTTGGGAGCTAGGGCAACCGGGGAGCTGTTTTTT
CDR3 protein: CASSLGARATGELFF

clone size: few
V gene: TRBV12-3/TRBV12-4
J gene: TRBJ1-1
D gene: .
CDR3 DNA: TGTGCCAGCAGTTTGGTGGGGCCGGCGGCCCGTCCGACTGAAGCTTTCTTT
CDR3 protein: CASSLVGPAARPTEAFF

clone size: many
V gene: TRBV4-1
J gene: TRBJ2-1
D gene: .
CDR3 DNA: TGCGCCAGCAGCCCGGCGAGCTCCTACAATGAGCAGTTCTTC
CDR3 protein: CASSPASSYNEQFF

clone size: few
V gene: TRBV27
J gene: TRBJ1-4
D gene: .
CDR3 DNA: TGTGCCAGCAGTTCCGCGGACCTACTGAATGAAAAACTGTTTTTT
CDR3 protein: CASSSADLLNEKLFF

clone size: .
V gene: TRBV20-1
J gene: TRBJ2-7
D gene: TRBD2
CDR3 DNA: TGCAGTGCTAACCTCCTGGGCGGGAGGTCCTACGAGCAGTACTTC
CDR3 protein: CSANLLGGRSYEQYF

clone size: few
V gene: TRBV20-1
J gene: TRBJ2-1
D gene: .
CDR3 DNA: TGCAGTGCTAGAGATACCCCTGAGCAGTTCTTC
CDR3 protein: CSARDTPEQFF

clone size: few
V gene: TRBV9
J gene: TRBJ1-1
D gene: .
CDR3 DNA: TGTGCCAGCAGCGTAGACGGACAAGCGCTGGGTGAAGCTTTCTTT
CDR3 protein: CASSVDGQALGEAFF

clone size: many
V gene: TRBV7-8
J gene: TRBJ2-1
D gene: TRBD2
CDR3 DNA: TGTGCCAGCAGCTTAGACTTGGGCGGGGGGGCCATTGAGCAGTTCTTC
CDR3 protein: CASSLDLGGGAIEQFF

clone size: few
V gene: TRBV12-3/TRBV12-4
J gene: TRBJ2-1
D gene: .
CDR3 DNA: TGTGCCAGCAGCCGCATCAGCTTATTGGCCGGGGATGAGCAGTTCTTC
CDR3 protein: CASSRISLLAGDEQFF

clone size: many
V gene: TRBV7-9
J gene: TRBJ2-1
D gene: .
CDR3 DNA: TGTGCCAGCAGCTTCGGGAGCCGGCGGAGCGAGCAGTTCTTC
CDR3 protein: CASSFGSRRSEQFF

clone size: few
V gene: TRBV3-1
J gene: TRBJ2-2
D gene: TRBD2
CDR3 DNA: TGTGCCAGCAGCCAAGGGGCTAGCGGGGCTACCGGGGAGCTGTTTTTT
CDR3 protein: CASSQGASGATGELFF

clone size: .
V gene: TRBV28
J gene: TRBJ1-5
D gene: TRBD1
CDR3 DNA: TGTGCCAGCAGAGTTCAGGGGGCTCGCAATCAGCCCCAGCATTTT
CDR3 protein: CASRVQGARNQPQHF

clone size: .
V gene: TRBV7-2
J gene: TRBJ1-2
D gene: TRBD1
CDR3 DNA: TGTGCCAGCAGCTTCCGGACAGGAGATTATGGCTACACCTTC
CDR3 protein: CASSFRTGDYGYTF

clone size: many
V gene: TRBV7-8
J gene: TRBJ2-3
D gene: .
CDR3 DNA: TGTGCCAGCAGGCATACGCAGGAAAATACGCAGTATTTT
CDR3 protein: CASRHTQENTQYF

clone size: .
V gene: TRBV5-1
J gene: TRBJ2-7
D gene: .
CDR3 DNA: TGCGCCAGCAGCTTATCCGGGACCCGGGGGAGGTACGAGCAGTACTTC
CDR3 protein: CASSLSGTRGRYEQYF

clone size: few
V gene: TRBV7-9
J gene: TRBJ1-6
D gene: .
CDR3 DNA: TGTGCCAGCAGCTTAGGGTCCAGGGTGAATTCACCCCTCCACTTT
CDR3 protein: CASSLGSRVNSPLHF

clone size: .
V gene: TRBV11-2
J gene: TRBJ2-2
D gene: .
CDR3 DNA: TGTGCCAGCAGACCAGCAGACGGAAAGATAGACACCGGGGAGCTGTTTTTT
CDR3 protein: CASRPADGKIDTGELFF

clone size: .
V gene: TRBV28
J gene: TRBJ2-7
D gene: TRBD1
CDR3 DNA: TGTGCCAGCAGCCTCAGGGGGATCAACTACGAGCAGTACTTC
CDR3 protein: CASSLRGINYEQYF

clone size: many
V gene: TRBV6-5
J gene: TRBJ2-1
D gene: .
CDR3 DNA: TGTGCCAGCAGTTACGACAGAGACGAGCCGGGGTCCTACAATGAGCAGTTCTTC
CDR3 protein: CASSYDRDEPGSYNEQFF

clone size: many
V gene: TRBV2
J gene: TRBJ2-3
D gene: .
CDR3 DNA: TGTGCCAGCAGTGATTCAGCCACAGATACGCAGTATTTT
CDR3 protein: CASSDSATDTQYF

clone size: .
V gene: TRBV6-1
J gene: TRBJ1-5
D gene: .
CDR3 DNA: TGTGCCAGCAGTGAAGTTTGGGTAGGCAATCAGCCCCAGCATTTT
CDR3 protein: CASSEVWVGNQPQHF

clone size: .
V gene: TRBV7-3
J gene: TRBJ2-1
D gene: .
CDR3 DNA: TGTGCCAGCAGCTCGACAGGATCGTACTACAATGAGCAGTTCTTC
CDR3 protein: CASSSTGSYYNEQFF

clone size: many
V gene: TRBV20-1
J gene: TRBJ1-1
D gene: .
CDR3 DNA: TGCAGTGCTTCCTATGCAGCCGCGGGGAACACTGAAGCTTTCTTT
CDR3 protein: CSASYAAAGNTEAFF

clone size: few
V gene: TRBV12-3/TRBV12-4
J gene: TRBJ1-6
D gene: .
CDR3 DNA: TGTGCCAGCAGTTTTCCCGAATCACCCCTCCACTTT
CDR3 protein: CASSFPESPLHF

clone size: .
V gene: TRBV20-1
J gene: TRBJ2-4
D gene: TRBD1
CDR3 DNA: TGCAGTGCTAGACAAACCGGGACAGGGGGTCACATTCAGTACTTC
CDR3 protein: CSARQTGTGGHIQYF

clone size: few
V gene: TRBV4-3
J gene: TRBJ2-5
D gene: TRBD2
CDR3 DNA: TGCGCCAGCAGCACCCGTGGGCGGGGGACGGAGACCCAGTACTTC
CDR3 protein: CASSTRGRGTETQYF

clone size: .
V gene: TRBV7-2
J gene: TRBJ2-1
D gene: TRBD2
CDR3 DNA: TGTGCCAGCTCGGTCAGTAGCGGGCCGAATGAGCAGTTCTTC
CDR3 protein: CASSVSSGPNEQFF

clone size: .
V gene: TRBV9
J gene: TRBJ2-3
D gene: .
CDR3 DNA: TGTGCCAGCAGCGTAGAAGGGTTAGCGGTCAACACAGATACGCAGTATTTT
CDR3 protein: CASSVEGLAVNTDTQYF

clone size: .
V gene: TRBV28
J gene: TRBJ2-5
D gene: TRBD1
CDR3 DNA: TGTGCCAGCAGGACCGCAGGGGGTGGGAGTTCAAAGACCCAGTACTTC
CDR3 protein: CASRTAGGGSSKTQYF

clone size: .
V gene: TRBV7-2
J gene: TRBJ2-4
D gene: .
CDR3 DNA: TGTGCCAGCAGCTTATCAGGTGTTATGGACATTCAGTACTTC
CDR3 protein: CASSLSGVMDIQYF

clone size: .
V gene: TRBV24-1
J gene: TRBJ2-5
D gene: TRBD1
CDR3 DNA: TGTGCCACCAGTGACCGGGACAGCCAAGAGACCCAGTACTTC
CDR3 protein: CATSDRDSQETQYF

clone size: .
V gene: TRBV7-2
J gene: TRBJ1-1
D gene: .
CDR3 DNA: TGTGCCAGCAGCTTAGTGGGGACGGGAGGGACTGAAGCTTTCTTT
CDR3 protein: CASSLVGTGGTEAFF

clone size: many
V gene: TRBV4-3
J gene: TRBJ1-4
D gene: .
CDR3 DNA: TGCGCCAGCAGCCAACACAGGGCAACTAATGAAAAACTGTTTTTT
CDR3 protein: CASSQHRATNEKLFF

clone size: .
V gene: TRBV6-1
J gene: TRBJ2-5
D gene: TRBD2
CDR3 DNA: TGTGCCACCTTTGGACTAGCGGGCCTAACTCAAGAGACCCAGTACTTC
CDR3 protein: CATFGLAGLTQETQYF

clone size: many
V gene: TRBV7-9
J gene: TRBJ2-2
D gene: .
CDR3 DNA: TGTGCCAGCAGCTTAGGAAGTCAGGGGTTCGGCGGGGAGCTGTTTTTT
CDR3 protein: CASSLGSQGFGGELFF

clone size: many
V gene: TRBV7-2
J gene: TRBJ2-1
D gene: TRBD2
CDR3 DNA: TGTGCCAGCAGCTTCCCGACTAGCGGGACAAACAATGAGCAGTTCTTC
CDR3 protein: CASSFPTSGTNNEQFF

clone size: .
V gene: TRBV9
J gene: TRBJ2-7
D gene: TRBD2
CDR3 DNA: TGTGCCAGCAGCGTAGGCAATAGCGGGGGCTACGAGCAGTACTTC
CDR3 protein: CASSVGNSGGYEQYF

clone size: few
V gene: TRBV12-3/TRBV12-4
J gene: TRBJ2-7
D gene: .
CDR3 DNA: TGTGCCAGCAGCAGTACGGCAGCCACCGGGCAGTACTTC
CDR3 protein: CASSSTAATGQYF

clone size: many
V gene: TRBV3-1
J gene: TRBJ2-5
D gene: .
CDR3 DNA: TGTGCCAGCAGCCAAGAGCCGTACCAAGAGACCCAGTACTTC
CDR3 protein: CASSQEPYQETQYF

clone size: .
V gene: TRBV5-1
J gene: TRBJ2-7
D gene: TRBD2
CDR3 DNA: TGCGCCAGCAGCCCGATAAGCGGGAGGGCCAACGAGCAGTACTTC
CDR3 protein: CASSPISGRANEQYF

clone size: many
V gene: TRBV25-1
J gene: TRBJ1-3
D gene: .
CDR3 DNA: TGTGCCAGCACTGCCGCTGGAAACACCATATATTTT
CDR3 protein: CASTAAGNTIYF

clone size: .
V gene: TRBV20-1
J gene: TRBJ2-1
D gene: .
CDR3 DNA: TGCAGTGCTAGAGATTTTGGGGACGCCGGTAATGAGCAGTTCTTC
CDR3 protein: CSARDFGDAGNEQFF

clone size: few
V gene: TRBV4-3
J gene: TRBJ2-1
D gene: TRBD2
CDR3 DNA: TGCGCCAGCAGCCAAGAACGCGGGGGGGCCGCGCAGTTCTTC
CDR3 protein: CASSQERGGAAQFF

clone size: few
V gene: TRBV6-1
J gene: TRBJ2-7
D gene: .
CDR3 DNA: TGTGCCAGCAGTGAAGTGGGCAGGGTACCCTACGAGCAGTACTTC
CDR3 protein: CASSEVGRVPYEQYF

clone size: .
V gene: TRBV7-9
J gene: TRBJ2-3
D gene: .
CDR3 DNA: TGTGCCAGCAGCCCCCCTGGGCTGACCCAAGATACGCAGTATTTT
CDR3 protein: CASSPPGLTQDTQYF

clone size: .
V gene: TRBV27
J gene: TRBJ2-7
D gene: TRBD1
CDR3 DNA: TGTGCCAGCAGTGCCGGGACAGGGGGTACCTACGAGCAGTACTTC
CDR3 protein: CASSAGTGGTYEQYF

clone size: .
V gene: TRBV20-1
J gene: TRBJ2-2
D gene: TRBD2
CDR3 DNA: TGCAGTGCTAGAGCCCGGGGACTAGTCGGGGAGCTGTTTTTT
CDR3 protein: CSARARGLVGELFF

clone size: few
V gene: TRBV12-3/TRBV12-4
J gene: TRBJ1-3
D gene: .
CDR3 DNA: TGTGCCAGCAGCCCCCGGAGAGCACTCTCTGGAAACACCATATATTTT
CDR3 protein: CASSPRRALSGNTIYF

clone size: .
V gene: TRBV12-3/TRBV12-4
J gene: TRBJ1-5
D gene: .
CDR3 DNA: TGTGCCAGCAGTATACGACGGTCTAGCAATCAGCCCCAGCATTTT
CDR3 protein: CASSIRRSSNQPQHF